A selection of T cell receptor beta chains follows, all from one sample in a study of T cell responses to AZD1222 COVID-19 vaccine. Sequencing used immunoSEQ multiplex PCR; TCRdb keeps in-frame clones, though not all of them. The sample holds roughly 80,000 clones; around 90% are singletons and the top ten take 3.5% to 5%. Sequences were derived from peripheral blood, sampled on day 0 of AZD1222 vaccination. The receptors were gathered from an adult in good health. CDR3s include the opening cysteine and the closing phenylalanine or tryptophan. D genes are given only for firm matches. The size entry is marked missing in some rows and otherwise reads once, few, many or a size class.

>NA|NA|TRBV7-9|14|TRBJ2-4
CASSLERADTIQYF
TGTGCCAGCAGCTTAGAACGGGCTGATACCATTCAGTACTTC
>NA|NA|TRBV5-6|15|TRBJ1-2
CASSLLRVTDYGYTF
TGTGCCAGCAGCTTGCTCAGGGTAACTGACTATGGCTACACCTTC
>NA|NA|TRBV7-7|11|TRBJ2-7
CASPDPYEQYF
TGTGCCAGCCCCGACCCCTACGAGCAGTACTTC
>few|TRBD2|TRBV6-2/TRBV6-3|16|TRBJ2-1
CASSFPGLAGNNEQFF
TGTGCCAGCAGTTTCCCGGGACTAGCGGGGAACAATGAGCAGTTCTTC
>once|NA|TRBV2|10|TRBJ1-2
CASSDYGYTF
TGTGCCAGCAGTGACTATGGCTACACCTTC
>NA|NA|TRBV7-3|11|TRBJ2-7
CASSQGGEQYF
TGTGCCAGCAGCCAGGGGGGCGAGCAGTACTTC
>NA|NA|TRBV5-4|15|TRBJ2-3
CASSFPGFSTDTQYF
TGTGCCAGCAGCTTTCCGGGGTTTAGCACAGATACGCAGTATTTT
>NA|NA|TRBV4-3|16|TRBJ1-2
CASSQAGKGRNRGYTF
TGCGCCAGCAGCCAAGCCGGGAAAGGTAGAAATCGTGGCTACACCTTC
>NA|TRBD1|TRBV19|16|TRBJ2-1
CASSTPQGASYNEQFF
TGTGCCAGTAGTACCCCACAGGGGGCTTCCTACAATGAGCAGTTCTTC
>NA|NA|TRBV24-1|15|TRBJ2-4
CATSDLGGAKNIQYF
TGTGCCACCAGTGATTTGGGCGGAGCCAAAAACATTCAGTACTTC
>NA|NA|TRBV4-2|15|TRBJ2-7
CASSQEGAGDYEQYF
TGTGCCAGCAGCCAAGAGGGGGCAGGGGACTACGAGCAGTACTTC
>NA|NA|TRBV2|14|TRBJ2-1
CASSTGLNYNEQFF
TGTGCCAGCAGCACAGGTCTAAACTACAATGAGCAGTTCTTC
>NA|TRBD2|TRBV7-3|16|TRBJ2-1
CASSPGTSGGLNEQFF
TGTGCCAGCAGCCCCGGGACTAGCGGGGGCTTGAATGAGCAGTTCTTC
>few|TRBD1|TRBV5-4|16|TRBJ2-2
CASSSGQGRSTGELFF
TGTGCCAGCAGCTCTGGACAGGGAAGGAGCACCGGGGAGCTGTTTTTT
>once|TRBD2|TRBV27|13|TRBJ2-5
CASSLVGGETQYF
TGTGCCAGCAGTTTAGTGGGGGGGGAGACCCAGTACTTC
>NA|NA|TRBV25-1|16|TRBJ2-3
CASSEWKGASTDTQYF
TGTGCCAGCAGTGAATGGAAGGGAGCTAGCACAGATACGCAGTATTTT
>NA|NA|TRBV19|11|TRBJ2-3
CASSGRDTQYF
TGTGCCAGTAGTGGAAGAGATACGCAGTATTTT
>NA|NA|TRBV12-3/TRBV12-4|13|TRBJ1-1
CASSPSVNTEAFF
TGTGCCAGCAGTCCCAGCGTTAACACTGAAGCTTTCTTT
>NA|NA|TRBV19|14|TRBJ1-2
CASSMTGLAYGYTF
TGTGCCAGTAGTATGACTGGCCTGGCCTATGGCTACACCTTC
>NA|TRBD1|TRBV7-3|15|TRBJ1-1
CASSSPFGTGAQAFF
TGTGCCAGCAGCTCCCCGTTTGGGACAGGGGCCCAAGCTTTCTTT
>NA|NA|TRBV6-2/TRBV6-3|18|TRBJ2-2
CASSLTPLTTANTGELFF
TGTGCCAGCAGTTTAACCCCCTTGACAACCGCGAACACCGGGGAGCTGTTTTTT
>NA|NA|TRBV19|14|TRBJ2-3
CASSGSGRTDTQYF
TGTGCCAGTAGTGGTAGCGGCCGCACAGATACGCAGTATTTT
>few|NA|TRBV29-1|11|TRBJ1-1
CSVDRGSEAFF
TGCAGCGTTGATAGAGGAAGTGAAGCTTTCTTT
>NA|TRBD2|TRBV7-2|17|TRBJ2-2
CASSLGVAGGNAGELFF
TGTGCCAGCAGCTTAGGAGTGGCGGGGGGAAACGCCGGGGAGCTGTTTTTT
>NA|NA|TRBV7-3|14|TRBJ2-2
CASSLMGGTGELFF
TGTGCCAGCAGCCTAATGGGGGGCACCGGGGAGCTGTTTTTT
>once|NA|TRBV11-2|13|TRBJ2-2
CASSLGLLGELFF
TGTGCCAGCAGCTTAGGGCTTCTAGGGGAGCTGTTTTTT
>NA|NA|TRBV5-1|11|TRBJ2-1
CASSLESEQFF
TGCGCCAGCAGCTTGGAGAGTGAGCAGTTCTTC
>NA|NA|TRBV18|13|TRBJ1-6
CASSPLERSPLHF
TGTGCCAGCTCACCGTTGGAGCGCTCACCCCTCCACTTT
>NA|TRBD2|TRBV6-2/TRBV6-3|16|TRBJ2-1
CASSRLAGDPYNEQFF
TGTGCCAGCAGTCGACTAGCGGGAGATCCCTACAATGAGCAGTTCTTC
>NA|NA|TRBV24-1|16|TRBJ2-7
CATSGLARGGSYEQYF
TGTGCCACCAGTGGCCTTGCCCGGGGCGGATCCTACGAGCAGTACTTC
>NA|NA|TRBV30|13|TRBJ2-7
CAWSTLGPYEQYF
TGTGCCTGGAGTACTCTAGGACCCTACGAGCAGTACTTC
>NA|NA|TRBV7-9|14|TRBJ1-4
CASSRGTNNEKLFF
TGTGCCAGCAGCCGCGGAACCAATAATGAAAAACTGTTTTTT
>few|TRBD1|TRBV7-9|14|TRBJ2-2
CASSFLTGTGELFF
TGTGCCAGCAGCTTTCTGACAGGGACCGGGGAGCTGTTTTTT
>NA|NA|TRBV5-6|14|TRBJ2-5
CASSLAEGGETQYF
TGTGCCAGCAGCTTGGCCGAGGGAGGAGAGACCCAGTACTTC
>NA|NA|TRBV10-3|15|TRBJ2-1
CAISDPKGWYNEQFF
TGTGCCATCAGTGATCCCAAAGGGTGGTACAATGAGCAGTTCTTC
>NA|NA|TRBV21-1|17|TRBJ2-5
CASSKEKLRGRLETQYF
TGTGCCAGCAGCAAAGAAAAGCTACGGGGAAGGTTGGAGACCCAGTACTTC
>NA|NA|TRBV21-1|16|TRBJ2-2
CASSKPTDSNTGELFF
TGTGCCAGCAGCAAACCGACTGACTCGAACACCGGGGAGCTGTTTTTT
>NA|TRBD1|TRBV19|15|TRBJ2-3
CASSITRQGTDTQYF
TGTGCCAGTAGTATAACCCGACAGGGGACCGATACGCAGTATTTT
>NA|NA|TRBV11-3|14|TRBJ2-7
CASSSLRVSYEQYF
TGTGCCAGCAGCTCCCTGAGGGTGTCCTACGAGCAGTACTTC
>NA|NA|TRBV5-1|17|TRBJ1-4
CASSLRDLQGTNEKLFF
TGCGCCAGCAGCTTACGGGATCTCCAAGGAACTAATGAAAAACTGTTTTTT
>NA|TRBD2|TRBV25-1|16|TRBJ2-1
CASSDLAGSSYNEQFF
TGTGCCAGCAGTGATTTAGCGGGGAGCTCCTACAATGAGCAGTTCTTC
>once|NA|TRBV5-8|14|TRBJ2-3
CASSPRWNTDTQYF
TGTGCCAGCAGCCCCCGGTGGAACACAGATACGCAGTATTTT
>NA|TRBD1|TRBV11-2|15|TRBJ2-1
CASSTRTGEGNEQFF
TGTGCCAGCAGCACCCGGACAGGGGAAGGTAATGAGCAGTTCTTC
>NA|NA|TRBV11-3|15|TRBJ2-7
CASSFAGTPNYEQYF
TGTGCCAGCAGCTTCGCCGGGACCCCCAATTACGAGCAGTACTTC
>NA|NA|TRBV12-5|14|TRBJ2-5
CASGPRQDGETQYF
TGTGCTAGTGGTCCTAGACAGGATGGAGAGACCCAGTACTTC
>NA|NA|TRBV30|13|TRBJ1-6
CAWRGGYNSPLHF
TGTGCCTGGAGAGGGGGCTATAATTCACCCCTCCACTTT
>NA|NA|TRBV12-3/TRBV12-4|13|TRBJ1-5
CASLGFSNQPQHF
TGTGCCAGCCTAGGATTTAGCAATCAGCCCCAGCATTTT
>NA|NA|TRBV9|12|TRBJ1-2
CASSVSGAGYTF
TGTGCCAGCAGCGTATCAGGGGCTGGCTACACCTTC